A single sample gave rise to the 30 T cell receptor beta chains below, sequenced in a study of T cells after yellow fever vaccination. MiXCR was run by TCRdb on the 5' RACE reads, yielding one entry per CDR3 protein. The repertoire holds about 320,000 distinct CDR3 sequences, with 12% as singletons. The sequencing here drew on CD4+ T cells sorted from PBMCs, taken 15 days after the yellow fever booster vaccination. The receptors originated from a man aged 18 to 30 who received the YFV17D yellow fever vaccine.

The chain has TRBV6-5 and TRBJ1-1; tentatively, D is TRBD1 (5 bases). Germline V CDR1 and CDR2: MNHEY, SVGAGI. Trimming removed 2 bases from V and 12 bases from J, with 10 bases in between. This CDR3 is built from 11 residues. CDR3 coding DNA: TGTGCCAGCAGTTACCGGGGCGGAACTTTCTTT. It yields the protein CASSYRGGTFF.

This clonotype was picked up a small number of times. The chain has TRBV10-3 and TRBJ2-7; no definite D call. Germline loops: CDR1 ENHRY, CDR2 SYGVKD. With 0 bases removed from V and 4 bases from J, the gap between germline ends came to 4 bases. The CDR3 extends over 12 amino acids. CDR3 sequence reads: CAISESGYEQYF. The CDR3 bases are TGTGCCATCAGTGAGTCTGGTTACGAGCAGTACTTC.

The genes are TRBV10-3 and TRBJ2-3; D is undetermined. The CDR3 spans 11 residues. Trimming removed 6 bases from V and 5 bases from J, with 6 bases in between. Looked up from germline, CDR1 is ENHRY and CDR2 is SYGVKD. The DNA of the CDR3 is TGTGCCATCAGGGGTGAAGATACGCAGTATTTT. Its translation is CAIRGEDTQYF.

There are a few counts of this clonotype. The chain combines TRBV9 with TRBJ2-1; D ambiguous. CDR1 is SGDLS, CDR2 YYNGEE, per germline. Trimming shortened V by 4 bases and J by 6 bases, and 14 bases separated the two germline ends. CDR3 size: 14 residues. The chain's CDR3 is CASSNPRGSNEQFF. The CDR3 nucleotides are TGTGCCAGCAGCAATCCGCGTGGGTCCAATGAGCAGTTCTTC.

This clonotype has ten or more counts. The V call is TRBV5-6, the J call TRBJ1-1, with TRBD1 identical over 9 bases. The CDR3 totals 15 residues. Trimming cost V 5 bases and J 3 bases; bases outside gene matches: 8. Germline V gene sequence: CDR1 SGHDT, CDR2 YYEEEE. CDR3 sequence reads: CASRTGTGSDTEAFF. As DNA, the CDR3 is TGTGCCAGCAGGACCGGGACAGGGTCGGACACTGAAGCTTTCTTT.

The chain couples TRBV7-2 to TRBJ2-5; no clear D. Per the germline V gene, CDR1 is SGHTA and CDR2 is FQGNSA. The CDR3 has 13 amino acids. The V gene lost 8 bases and the J gene lost 0 bases, with 10 bases spanning the gap. In nucleotides, the CDR3 is TGTGCCAGCTTCGGACGAAACCAAGAGACCCAGTACTTC. It is translated as CASFGRNQETQYF.

The sample holds many counts of this clonotype. The chain uses TRBV28 and TRBJ1-1; no definite D call. This CDR3 region has 14 residues. The germline V and J ends were trimmed by 4 bases and 7 bases, with 16 bases remaining between them. Germline V gene data show CDR1 as MDHEN and CDR2 as SYDVKM. CDR3 DNA sequence: TGTGCCAGCAGTTCCACGGCGGTTGTAAGTGAAGCTTTCTTT. It is translated as CASSSTAVVSEAFF.

The chain links TRBV6-1 to TRBJ2-1; D unclear. Germline CDR1 is MNHNS and CDR2 is SASEGT. The V end lost 2 bases, the J end lost 7 bases, and 12 bases lay between the germline ends. The CDR3 consists of 14 residues. CDR3 sequence reads: CASSERVSWNEQFF. The CDR3 region has the DNA TGTGCCAGCAGTGAACGGGTTAGTTGGAATGAGCAGTTCTTC.

This clonotype has more than one count but fewer than ten. The rearrangement links TRBV7-2 to TRBJ1-2; TRBD1 is a possible D gene (6 bases). Trimming removed 2 bases from V and 5 bases from J, with 12 bases in between. Germline CDR1 and CDR2: SGHTA and FQGNSA. There are 14 residues in the CDR3. The CDR3 DNA sequence: TGTGCCAGCAGCTTATGGGCAGGGGAATATGGCTACACCTTC. As protein: CASSLWAGEYGYTF. Together with reference TRBV7-2 and TRBJ1-2, the CDR3 gives the full variable domain: GAGVSQSPSNKVTEKGKDVELRCDPISGHTALYWYRQSLGQGLEFLIYFQGNSAPDKSGLPSDRFSAERTGGSVSTLTIQRTQQEDSAVYLCASSLWAGEYGYTFGSGTRLTVV.

This clonotype was recorded a few times. The chain joins TRBV25-1 to TRBJ2-3; D remains unclear. Germline CDR1 MGHDK, CDR2 SYGVNS. CDR3 length: 13 residues. With 4 bases removed from V and 5 bases from J, the gap between germline ends came to 10 bases. The CDR3 DNA is TGTGCCAGCAGTGGGTTAAACCTAGATACGCAGTATTTT. Translated: CASSGLNLDTQYF.

The sample holds many counts of this clonotype. The chain employs TRBV7-6 and TRBJ2-5; 8 nucleotides align to TRBD1. Germline V CDR1 and CDR2: SGHVS, FNYEAQ. The length of the CDR3 is 16 residues. With 2 bases clipped from V and 5 bases from J, the junction kept 10 bases outside the gene matches. The CDR3, as DNA: TGTGCCAGCAGCTTACGACCAGGGGGCGCGGGGGAGACCCAGTACTTC. This sequence encodes CASSLRPGGAGETQYF.

This clonotype has only a few counts. The rearrangement links TRBV2 to TRBJ2-7; 10 nucleotides line up with TRBD1. J lost 6 bases, V lost 3 bases, and 2 bases had no gene match. The CDR3 spans 13 residues. Germline V gives CDR1 SNHLY, CDR2 FYNNEI. The CDR3 loop reads CASSEGDRGEQYF. The CDR3 coding sequence is TGTGCCAGCAGTGAGGGGGACAGGGGCGAGCAGTACTTC.

This clonotype was counted only a few times. The genes are TRBV5-4 and TRBJ2-4; D might be TRBD1 (5 bases). Trimming stripped 4 bases from V and 7 bases from J, with 9 bases between. The germline V gene has CDR1 SGHNT and CDR2 YYREEE (reference sequence). The CDR3 loop spans 12 amino acids. CDR3 DNA sequence: TGTGCCAGCAGCGCGGACAAGAACATTCAGTACTTC. Translation gives CASSADKNIQYF.

This clonotype was observed a few times. The V call is TRBV7-9, the J call TRBJ2-3; D is unresolved. V lost 4 bases and J 4 bases, leaving 9 bases between the germline ends. This CDR3 contains 13 residues. Germline CDR1 is SEHNR and CDR2 is FQNEAQ (reference sequence). CDR3 in DNA: TGTGCCAGCAGCTATGCGATCGCAGATACGCAGTATTTT. The encoded protein is CASSYAIADTQYF.

DNA of the CDR3: TGTGCCAGCAGTACGACAGGTCGGGTGGGGCCCCTCCACTTT. This gives the protein CASSTTGRVGPLHF. V is TRBV12-3 or TRBV12-4 and J is TRBJ1-6, with D possibly being TRBD1 (6 bases). The CDR3 runs 14 residues. V gave up 5 bases and J gave up 13 bases, with 18 bases separating them.

This clonotype came up once. The V gene is TRBV2, the J gene TRBJ2-7; D gene unclear. Germline CDR1 and CDR2: SNHLY and FYNNEI. With 6 bases removed from V and 4 bases from J, the gap between germline ends came to 13 bases. This CDR3 region has 13 residues. The CDR3 reads CASSKRAKYEQYF. In nucleotides, the CDR3 is TGTGCCAGCAGCAAGCGCGCTAAATACGAGCAGTACTTC.

This clonotype was seen many times. The chain carries TRBV7-9 and TRBJ1-1, with D perhaps TRBD1 (5 bases). Trimming cost V 4 bases and J 1 base, with 7 bases left between them. The CDR3 has 13 residues. Germline V gives CDR1 SEHNR, CDR2 FQNEAQ (reference sequence). CDR3 protein: CASSWGGNTEAFF. CDR3 coding DNA: TGTGCCAGCAGCTGGGGGGGGAACACTGAAGCTTTCTTT.

This chain connects TRBV15 to TRBJ1-5; weak D call: TRBD1 (5 bases). Trimming took 8 bases from V and 9 from J, leaving 20 bases between them. The CDR3 spans 14 residues. Germline-derived CDR1 and CDR2 are LNHNV and YYDKDF (reference sequence). The CDR3 is CATSWSGATRPQHF. The CDR3 region has the DNA TGTGCCACCTCTTGGTCTGGGGCGACCCGGCCCCAGCATTTT.

In its sample, this clonotype was seen many times. The chain recombines TRBV7-2 with TRBJ1-2, with 7 bases aligning to TRBD1. CDR3 length: 13 amino acids. V shed 4 bases, J shed 8 bases, and the junction held 7 bases outside the gene matches. CDR1 and CDR2 (germline): SGHTA, FQGNSA. The CDR3 protein is CASSWDSRSGYTF. The CDR3 bases are TGTGCCAGCAGCTGGGACAGCCGGTCGGGCTACACCTTC.

This clonotype turned up a few times. This CDR3 is CASSTDSNYGYTF. CDR3 nucleotide sequence: TGTGCCAGCAGCACCGACAGCAACTATGGCTACACCTTC. The chain combines TRBV7-2 with TRBJ1-2; tentatively, D is TRBD1 (5 bases). The CDR3 contains 13 residues. Trimming cost V 5 bases and J 2 bases, with 9 bases left between them. The V gene's germline CDR1 is SGHTA and CDR2 FQGNSA.

The V call is TRBV4-2, the J call TRBJ2-5; D gene unclear. CDR1 and CDR2 from the germline V gene are LGHNA and YNFKEQ. Between the trimmed V and J ends, which lost 0 bases and 5 bases, there was a span of 13 bases. This CDR3 contains 15 residues. CDR3 protein: CASSQDYPARETQYF. The CDR3 DNA reads as TGTGCCAGCAGCCAAGATTATCCAGCGCGGGAGACCCAGTACTTC.

In its sample, this clonotype was seen a few times. V gene TRBV6-2 or TRBV6-3 combines with J gene TRBJ2-1; 8 positions agree with TRBD2. Trimming at V came to 10 bases and at J to 6 bases, leaving 8 bases not matched to a gene. CDR1 and CDR2 from the germline V gene are MNHEY and SVGEGT. The CDR3 spans 13 residues. The CDR3 region has the DNA TGTGCCACAATGAGCGGGGGACTCAATGAGCAGTTCTTC. Its translation: CATMSGGLNEQFF.

The sample holds many counts of this clonotype. V and J are TRBV9 and TRBJ2-5; tentatively, D is TRBD2 (7 bases). Germline-derived CDR1 and CDR2 are SGDLS and YYNGEE. The CDR3 length is 16 residues. V lost 1 base and J 1 base, leaving 14 bases between the germline ends. The CDR3 bases are TGTGCCAGCAGCGTATGGGAGGGGGGTTCCCAAGAGACCCAGTACTTC. It translates to CASSVWEGGSQETQYF.

This clonotype showed up just a few times. CDR3 coding DNA: TGTGCCACCAGCAGATACCGCGGCCCCTACGAGCAGTACGTC. Protein: CATSRYRGPYEQYV. V gene TRBV15 combines with J gene TRBJ2-7; D uncertain. Germline CDR1 and CDR2: LNHNV and YYDKDF (reference sequence). V was pared by 2 bases and J by 2 bases, with 10 bases between. This CDR3 is 14 amino acids long.

This clonotype was counted a few times. J is TRBJ2-3 and V is TRBV2; the D call may be TRBD1 or TRBD2 (6 bases each). Trimming pared 4 bases from V and 2 bases from J, leaving 10 bases between. This CDR3 spans 14 amino acids. Germline CDR1 is SNHLY and CDR2 is FYNNEI. The CDR3 region is CASSAGGTTDTQYF. DNA of the CDR3: TGTGCCAGCAGTGCCGGGGGCACCACAGATACGCAGTATTTT.

The chain has TRBV5-1 and TRBJ2-7; 10 nucleotides align to TRBD1. This CDR3 is built from 14 residues. The ends lost 5 bases at V and 3 bases at J; junction bases unmatched: 5. The germline V gene has CDR1 SGHRS and CDR2 YFSETQ. CDR3 sequence: CASRRGQGDYEQYF. The CDR3 nucleotides read TGCGCCAGCAGACGAGGACAGGGGGACTACGAGCAGTACTTC.

This clonotype was seen more than once but under ten times. This chain uses TRBV7-3 with TRBJ2-3, with TRBD2 matching over 11 bases. With 3 bases clipped from V and 5 bases from J, the junction kept 10 bases outside the gene matches. The germline CDR1 and CDR2 sequences are SGHTA and FQGTGA. The CDR3 runs to 17 residues. CDR3 DNA: TGTGCCAGCAGCTTCGCCCCTACTAGCGGGGGTGGAGATACGCAGTATTTT. Its translation: CASSFAPTSGGGDTQYF.

CDR3: CASSLRAWDTQYF. As DNA, the CDR3 is TGCGCCAGCAGCTTGCGAGCGTGGGATACGCAGTATTTT. The chain joins TRBV5-1 to TRBJ2-3; no reliable D call. The CDR3 has 13 residues. Germline CDR1 reads SGHRS; CDR2 reads YFSETQ. Trimming took 1 base from V and 6 from J, leaving 9 bases between them.

The CDR3 region is CASSSLGASTDTQYF. For the CDR3, the DNA is TGTGCCAGCAGCTCGCTAGGAGCTAGCACAGATACGCAGTATTTT. J is TRBJ2-3 and V is TRBV7-8; D not resolved. The germline V and J ends were trimmed by 4 bases and 0 bases, with 11 bases remaining between them. The CDR3 is 15 amino acids. The germline gives CDR1 SGHVS, CDR2 FQNEAQ.

The V and J genes are TRBV6-5 and TRBJ2-1, with D unresolved. V lost 2 bases and J lost 10, with 9 bases in between. Germline values: CDR1 MNHEY, CDR2 SVGAGI. The CDR3 extends over 12 amino acids. The DNA of the CDR3 is TGTGCCAGCAGTTACCGCATCGGCGAGCAGTTCTTC. Its translation: CASSYRIGEQFF.